These T cell receptor beta chains were read from a single sample in a study of vaccination effects on CD4 cells after COVID-19. No antigens are known for them. The protocol was immunoSEQ multiplex PCR, while the TCRdb copy is restricted to in-frame clones and leaves out a portion. The table records tens of thousands of clones, approximately 76% of them present only once. The sequenced sample was CD4+ T cells from PBMCs cultured with HCoV-OC43 spike peptides, obtained after COVID-19 vaccination. These TCRs come from a human donor who received a COVID-19 vaccine. The CDR3 runs from the conserved cysteine through the conserved F or W. A D gene is named only where the DNA matches it firmly. Rows may omit the clone size; those that give it use once, few, many or a size class.

V gene	J gene	D gene	clone size	CDR3 DNA	CDR3 protein
TRBV11-1	TRBJ2-5	TRBD2	NA	TGTGCCAGCAGCTTAGCGTCTAGCGGGGGTGTCGGTCAAGAGACCCAGTACTTC	CASSLASSGGVGQETQYF
TRBV29-1	TRBJ2-5	TRBD1	NA	TGCAGCGTTGCGTTGGCGCAGGGGGCGCGCGAGACCCAGTACTTC	CSVALAQGARETQYF
TRBV4-2	TRBJ2-5	TRBD1	few	TGTGCCAGCAGCCGATCGACAGGGGCCACCCAAGAGACCCAGTACTTC	CASSRSTGATQETQYF
TRBV9	TRBJ2-3	NA	NA	TGTGCCAGCAGCGTAGGTTCCTCTAGCGCAGATACGCAGTATTTT	CASSVGSSSADTQYF
TRBV5-1	TRBJ2-3	TRBD2	once	TGCGCCAGCAGCCCGCAACCAGCGGGGGGCACAGATACGCAGTATTTT	CASSPQPAGGTDTQYF
TRBV3-1/TRBV3-2	TRBJ1-1	NA	NA	TGTGCCAGCAGCCGGGGACCATCAATACCTTTCTTT	CASSRGPSIPFF
TRBV28	TRBJ1-2	TRBD1	NA	TGTGCCAGCCGATGGACAGGGAGAGGCTACACCTTC	CASRWTGRGYTF
TRBV7-6	TRBJ2-1	TRBD1	NA	TGTGCCAGCAGCTTGAGGGGGCTCTACAATGAGCAGTTCTTC	CASSLRGLYNEQFF
TRBV7-6	TRBJ2-5	NA	NA	TGTGCCAGCAGCTTAGGGGTAAACCGAGACGAGACCCAGTACTTC	CASSLGVNRDETQYF
TRBV7-9	TRBJ1-5	NA	NA	TGTGCCAGCAGCTCATTCTCGGCCCGGGACAGCAATCAGCCCCAGCATTTT	CASSSFSARDSNQPQHF